This T cell receptor (beta chain) was found in a study of CD8+ T cells in alopecia areata. Noted treatment: oral pan-JAK inhibitor, 5-10 mg twice daily. Following RNA extraction, reverse transcription yielded cDNA that acted as the sequencing template. Sequencing was performed with immunoSEQ multiplex PCR; in TCRdb, only in-frame clones are kept and a portion is missing. The sample consists of some 100,000 clones, roughly 46% of them appearing once. V dropped 1 base and J dropped 5 bases, with 12 bases sitting between them. This CDR3 spans 15 amino acids. CDR1 SNHLY and CDR2 FYNNEI come from the germline V gene.

J is TRBJ1-5 and V is TRBV2; D is ambiguous. The TCR sequence derives from a human donor with alopecia areata. The specimen was CD8+ T cells sorted from blood, collected at week 24, from a patient treated with tofacitinib. The CDR3 region is CASSEVVGGDQPQHF. In nucleotides, the CDR3 is TGTGCCAGCAGTGAAGTAGTAGGCGGCGATCAGCCCCAGCATTTT. Combining the CDR3 with reference TRBV2 and TRBJ1-5 gives the whole variable domain EPEVTQTPSHQVTQMGQEVILRCVPISNHLYFYWYRQILGQKVEFLVSFYNNEISEKSEIFDDQFSVERPDGSNFTLKIRSTKLEDSAMYFCASSEVVGGDQPQHFGDGTRLSIL.